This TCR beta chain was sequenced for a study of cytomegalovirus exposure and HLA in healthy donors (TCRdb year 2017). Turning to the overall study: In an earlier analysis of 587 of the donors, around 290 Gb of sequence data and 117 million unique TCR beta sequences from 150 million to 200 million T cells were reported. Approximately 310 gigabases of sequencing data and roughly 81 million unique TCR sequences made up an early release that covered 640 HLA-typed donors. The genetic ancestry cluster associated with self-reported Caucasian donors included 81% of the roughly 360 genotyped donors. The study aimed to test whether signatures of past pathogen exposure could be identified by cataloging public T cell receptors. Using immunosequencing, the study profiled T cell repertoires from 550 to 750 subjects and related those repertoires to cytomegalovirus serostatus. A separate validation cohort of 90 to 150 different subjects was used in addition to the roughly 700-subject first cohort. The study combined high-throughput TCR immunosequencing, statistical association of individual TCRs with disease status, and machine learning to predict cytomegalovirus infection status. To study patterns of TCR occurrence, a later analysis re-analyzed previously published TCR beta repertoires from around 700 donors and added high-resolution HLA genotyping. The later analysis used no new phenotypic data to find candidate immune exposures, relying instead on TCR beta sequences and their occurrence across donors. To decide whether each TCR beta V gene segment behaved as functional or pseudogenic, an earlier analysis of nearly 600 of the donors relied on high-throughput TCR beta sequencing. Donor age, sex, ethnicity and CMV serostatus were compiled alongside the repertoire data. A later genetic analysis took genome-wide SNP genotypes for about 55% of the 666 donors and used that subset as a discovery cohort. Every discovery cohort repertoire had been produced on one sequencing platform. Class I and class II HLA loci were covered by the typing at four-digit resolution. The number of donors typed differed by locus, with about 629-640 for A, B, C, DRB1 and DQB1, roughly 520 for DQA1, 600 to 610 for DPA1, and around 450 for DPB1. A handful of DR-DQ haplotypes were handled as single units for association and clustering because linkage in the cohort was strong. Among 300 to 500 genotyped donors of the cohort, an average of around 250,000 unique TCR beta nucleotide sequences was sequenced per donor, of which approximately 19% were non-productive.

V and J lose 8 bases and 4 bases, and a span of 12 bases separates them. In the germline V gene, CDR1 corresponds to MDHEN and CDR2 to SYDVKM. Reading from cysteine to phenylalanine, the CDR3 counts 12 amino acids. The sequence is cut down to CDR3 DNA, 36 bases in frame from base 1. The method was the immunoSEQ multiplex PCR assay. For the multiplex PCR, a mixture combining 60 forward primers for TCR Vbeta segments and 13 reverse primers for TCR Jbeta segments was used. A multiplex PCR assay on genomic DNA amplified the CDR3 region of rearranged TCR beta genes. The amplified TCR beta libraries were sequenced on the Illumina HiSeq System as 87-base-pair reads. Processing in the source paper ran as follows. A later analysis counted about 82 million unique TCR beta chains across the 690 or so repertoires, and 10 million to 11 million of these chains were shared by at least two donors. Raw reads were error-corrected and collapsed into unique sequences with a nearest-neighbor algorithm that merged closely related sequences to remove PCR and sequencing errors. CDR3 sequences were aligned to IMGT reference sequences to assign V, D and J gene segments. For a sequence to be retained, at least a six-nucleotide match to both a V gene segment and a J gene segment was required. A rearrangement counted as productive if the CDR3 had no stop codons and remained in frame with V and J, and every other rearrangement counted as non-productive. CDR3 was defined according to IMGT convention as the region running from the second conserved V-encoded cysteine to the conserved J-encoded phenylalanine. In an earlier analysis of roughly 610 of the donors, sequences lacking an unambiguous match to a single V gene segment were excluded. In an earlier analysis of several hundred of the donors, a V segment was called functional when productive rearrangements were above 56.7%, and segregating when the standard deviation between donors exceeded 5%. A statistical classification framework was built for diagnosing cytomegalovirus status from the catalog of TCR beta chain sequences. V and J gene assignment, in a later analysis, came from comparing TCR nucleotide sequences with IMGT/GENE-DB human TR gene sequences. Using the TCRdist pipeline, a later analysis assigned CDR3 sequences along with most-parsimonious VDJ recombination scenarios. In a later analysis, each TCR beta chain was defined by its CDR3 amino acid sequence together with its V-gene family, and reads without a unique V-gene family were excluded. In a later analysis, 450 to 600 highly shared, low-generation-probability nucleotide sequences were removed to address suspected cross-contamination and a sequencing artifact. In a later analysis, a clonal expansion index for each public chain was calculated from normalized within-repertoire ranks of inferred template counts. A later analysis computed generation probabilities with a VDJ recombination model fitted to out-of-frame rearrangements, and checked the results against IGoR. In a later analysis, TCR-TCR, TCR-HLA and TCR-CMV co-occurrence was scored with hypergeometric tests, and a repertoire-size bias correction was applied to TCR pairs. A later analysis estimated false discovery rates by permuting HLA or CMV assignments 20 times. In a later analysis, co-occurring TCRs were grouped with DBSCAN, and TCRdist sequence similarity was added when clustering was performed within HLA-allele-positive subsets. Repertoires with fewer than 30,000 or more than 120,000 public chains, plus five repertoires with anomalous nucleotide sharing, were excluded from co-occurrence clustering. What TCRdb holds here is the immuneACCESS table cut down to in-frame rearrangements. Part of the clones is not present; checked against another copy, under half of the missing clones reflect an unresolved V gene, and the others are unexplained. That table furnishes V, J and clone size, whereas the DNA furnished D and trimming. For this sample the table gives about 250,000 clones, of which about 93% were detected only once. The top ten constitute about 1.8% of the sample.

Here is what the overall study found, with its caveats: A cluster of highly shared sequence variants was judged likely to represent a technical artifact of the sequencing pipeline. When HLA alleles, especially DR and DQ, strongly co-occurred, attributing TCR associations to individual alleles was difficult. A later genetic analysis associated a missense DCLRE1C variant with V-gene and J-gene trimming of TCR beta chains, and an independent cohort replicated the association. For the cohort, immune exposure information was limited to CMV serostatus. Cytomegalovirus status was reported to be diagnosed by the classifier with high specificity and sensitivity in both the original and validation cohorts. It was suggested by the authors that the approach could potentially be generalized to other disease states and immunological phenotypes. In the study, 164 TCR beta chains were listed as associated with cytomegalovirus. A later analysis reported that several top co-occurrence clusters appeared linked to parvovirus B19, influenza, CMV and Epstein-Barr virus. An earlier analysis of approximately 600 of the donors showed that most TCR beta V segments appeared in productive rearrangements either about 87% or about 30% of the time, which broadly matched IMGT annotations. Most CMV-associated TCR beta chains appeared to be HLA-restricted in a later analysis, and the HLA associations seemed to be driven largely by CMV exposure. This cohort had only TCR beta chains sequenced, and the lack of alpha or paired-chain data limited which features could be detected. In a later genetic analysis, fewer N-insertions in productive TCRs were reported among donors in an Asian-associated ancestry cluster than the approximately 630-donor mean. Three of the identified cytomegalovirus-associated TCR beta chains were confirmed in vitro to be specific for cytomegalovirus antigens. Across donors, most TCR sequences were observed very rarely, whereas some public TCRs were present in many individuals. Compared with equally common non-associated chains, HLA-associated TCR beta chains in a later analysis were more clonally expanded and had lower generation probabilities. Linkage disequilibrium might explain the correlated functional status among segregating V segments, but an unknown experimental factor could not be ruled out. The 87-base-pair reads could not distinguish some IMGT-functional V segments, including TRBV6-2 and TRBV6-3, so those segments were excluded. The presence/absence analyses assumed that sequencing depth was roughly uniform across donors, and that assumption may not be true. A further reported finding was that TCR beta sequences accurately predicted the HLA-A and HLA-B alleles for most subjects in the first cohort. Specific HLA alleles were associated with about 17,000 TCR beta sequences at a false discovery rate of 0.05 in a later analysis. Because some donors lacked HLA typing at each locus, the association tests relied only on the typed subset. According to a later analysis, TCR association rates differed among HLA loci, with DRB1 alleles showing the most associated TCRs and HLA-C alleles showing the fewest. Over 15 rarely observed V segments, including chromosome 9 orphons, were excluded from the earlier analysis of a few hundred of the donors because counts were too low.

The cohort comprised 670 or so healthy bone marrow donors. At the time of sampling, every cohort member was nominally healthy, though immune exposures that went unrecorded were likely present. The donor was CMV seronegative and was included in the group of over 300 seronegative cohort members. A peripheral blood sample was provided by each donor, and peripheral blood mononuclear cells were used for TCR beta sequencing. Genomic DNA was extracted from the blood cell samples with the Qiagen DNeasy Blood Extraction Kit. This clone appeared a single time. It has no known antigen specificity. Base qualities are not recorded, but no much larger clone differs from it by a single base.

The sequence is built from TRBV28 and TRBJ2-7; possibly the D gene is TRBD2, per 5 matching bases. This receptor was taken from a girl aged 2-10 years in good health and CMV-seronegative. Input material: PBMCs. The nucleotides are TGTGCCAGCGAGGGCAGGCCTTACGAGCAGTACTTC. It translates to CASEGRPYEQYF. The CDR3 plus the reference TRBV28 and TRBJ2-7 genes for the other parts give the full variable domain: DVKVTQSSRYLVKRTGEKVFLECVQDMDHENMFWYRQDPGLGLRLIYFSYDVKMKEKGDIPEGYSVSREKKERFSLILESASTNQTSMYLCASEGRPYEQYFGPGTRLTVT.